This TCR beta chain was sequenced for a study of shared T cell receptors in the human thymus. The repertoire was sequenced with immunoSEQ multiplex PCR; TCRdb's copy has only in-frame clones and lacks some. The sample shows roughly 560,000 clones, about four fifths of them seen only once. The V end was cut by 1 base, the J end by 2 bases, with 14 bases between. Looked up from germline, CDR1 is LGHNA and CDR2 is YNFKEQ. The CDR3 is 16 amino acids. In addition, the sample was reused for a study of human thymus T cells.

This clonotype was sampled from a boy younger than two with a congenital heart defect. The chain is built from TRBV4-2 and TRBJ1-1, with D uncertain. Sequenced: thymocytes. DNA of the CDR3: TGTGCCAGCAGCCAAGTAGAGAGGGTAGGTAACACTGAAGCTTTCTTT. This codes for CASSQVERVGNTEAFF.